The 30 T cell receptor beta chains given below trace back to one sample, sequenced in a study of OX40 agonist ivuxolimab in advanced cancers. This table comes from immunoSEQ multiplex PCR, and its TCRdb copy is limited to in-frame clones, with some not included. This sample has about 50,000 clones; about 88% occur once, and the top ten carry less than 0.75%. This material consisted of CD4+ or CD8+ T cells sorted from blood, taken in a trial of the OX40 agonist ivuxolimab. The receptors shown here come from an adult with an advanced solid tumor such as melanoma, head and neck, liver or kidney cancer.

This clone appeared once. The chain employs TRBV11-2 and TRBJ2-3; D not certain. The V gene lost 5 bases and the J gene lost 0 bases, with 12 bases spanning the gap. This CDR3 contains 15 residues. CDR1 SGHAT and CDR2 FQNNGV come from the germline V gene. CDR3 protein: CASSHNSVSTDTQYF. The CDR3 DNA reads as TGTGCCAGCAGCCACAACAGTGTGAGCACAGATACGCAGTATTTT.

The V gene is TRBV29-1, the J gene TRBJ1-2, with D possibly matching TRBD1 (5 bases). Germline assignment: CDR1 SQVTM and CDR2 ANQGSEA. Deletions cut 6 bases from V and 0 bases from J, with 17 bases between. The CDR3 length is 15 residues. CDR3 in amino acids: CSVQNGALANYGYTF. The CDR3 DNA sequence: TGCAGCGTACAGAATGGGGCCCTTGCTAACTATGGCTACACCTTC.

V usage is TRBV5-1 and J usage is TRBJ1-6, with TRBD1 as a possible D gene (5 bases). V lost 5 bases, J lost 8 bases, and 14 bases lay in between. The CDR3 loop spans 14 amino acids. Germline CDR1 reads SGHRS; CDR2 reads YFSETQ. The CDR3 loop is CASRSGQGHSPLHF. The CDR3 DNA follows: TGCGCCAGCAGGTCGGGGCAAGGCCATTCACCCCTCCACTTT.

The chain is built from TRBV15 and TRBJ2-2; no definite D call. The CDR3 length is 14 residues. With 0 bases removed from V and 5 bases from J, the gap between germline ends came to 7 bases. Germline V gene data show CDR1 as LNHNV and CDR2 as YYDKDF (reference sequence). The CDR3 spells CATSRDGLTGELFF. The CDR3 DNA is TGTGCCACCAGCAGAGATGGGCTTACCGGGGAGCTGTTTTTT.

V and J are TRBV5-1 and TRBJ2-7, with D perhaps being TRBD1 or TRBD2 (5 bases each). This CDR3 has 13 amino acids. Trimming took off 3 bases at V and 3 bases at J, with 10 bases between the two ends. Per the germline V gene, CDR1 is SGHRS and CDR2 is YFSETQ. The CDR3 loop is CASSYRDDYEQYF. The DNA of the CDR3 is TGCGCCAGCAGCTACCGGGACGACTACGAGCAGTACTTC.

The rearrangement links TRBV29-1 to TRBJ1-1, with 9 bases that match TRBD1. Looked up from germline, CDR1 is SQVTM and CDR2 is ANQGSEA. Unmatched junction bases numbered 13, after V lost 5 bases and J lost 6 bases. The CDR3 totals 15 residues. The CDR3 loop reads CSVSAFTGGSSEAFF. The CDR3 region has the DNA TGCAGCGTTTCGGCCTTTACAGGGGGCTCTTCTGAAGCTTTCTTT.

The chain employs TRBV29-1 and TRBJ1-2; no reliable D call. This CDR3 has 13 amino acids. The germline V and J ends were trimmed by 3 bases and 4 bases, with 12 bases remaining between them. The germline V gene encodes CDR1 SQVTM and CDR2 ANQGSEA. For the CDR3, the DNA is TGCAGCGTTGAGCCCTCGGACCGCTATGGCTACACCTTC. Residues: CSVEPSDRYGYTF.

CDR3 sequence: CSVGPGVPGELFF. CDR3 bases: TGCAGCGTTGGCCCAGGGGTCCCCGGGGAGCTGTTTTTT. The rearrangement joins TRBV29-1 to TRBJ2-2, with D perhaps matching TRBD1 (6 bases). CDR1 and CDR2 from the germline V gene are SQVTM and ANQGSEA. The CDR3 is 13 amino acids. Trimming cost V 4 bases and J 6 bases, with 12 bases left between them.

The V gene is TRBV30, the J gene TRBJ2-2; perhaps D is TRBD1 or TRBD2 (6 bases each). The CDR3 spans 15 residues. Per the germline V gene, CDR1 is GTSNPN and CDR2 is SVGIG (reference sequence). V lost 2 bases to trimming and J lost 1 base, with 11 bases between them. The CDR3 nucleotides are TGTGCCTGGAGTCCGAAGGGGGGGAACACCGGGGAGCTGTTTTTT. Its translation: CAWSPKGGNTGELFF.

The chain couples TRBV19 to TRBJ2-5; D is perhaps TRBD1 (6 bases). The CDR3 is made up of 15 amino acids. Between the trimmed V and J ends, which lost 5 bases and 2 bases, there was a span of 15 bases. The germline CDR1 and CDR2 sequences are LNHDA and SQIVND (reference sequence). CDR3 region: CASSSLGQIQETQYF. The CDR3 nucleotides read TGTGCCAGTAGTTCCCTAGGACAGATTCAAGAGACCCAGTACTTC. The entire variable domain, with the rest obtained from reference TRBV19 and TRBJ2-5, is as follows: DGGITQSPKYLFRKEGQNVTLSCEQNLNHDAMYWYRQDPGQGLRLIYYSQIVNDFQKGDIAEGYSVSREKKESFPLTVTSAQKNPTAFYLCASSSLGQIQETQYFGPGTRLLVL.

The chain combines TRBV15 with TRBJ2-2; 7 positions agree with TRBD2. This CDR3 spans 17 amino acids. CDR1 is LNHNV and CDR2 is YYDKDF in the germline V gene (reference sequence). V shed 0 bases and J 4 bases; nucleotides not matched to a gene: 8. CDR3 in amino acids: CATSREARASGTGELFF. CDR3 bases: TGTGCCACCAGCAGAGAGGCCCGGGCTAGCGGCACCGGGGAGCTGTTTTTT.

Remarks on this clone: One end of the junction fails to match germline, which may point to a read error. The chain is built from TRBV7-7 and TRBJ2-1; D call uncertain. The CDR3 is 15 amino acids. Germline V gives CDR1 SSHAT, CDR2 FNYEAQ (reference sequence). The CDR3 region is CASSLAPDGYNEQFF. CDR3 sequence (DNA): TGTGCTAGCAGCTTAGCCCCTGATGGATACAATGAGCAGTTCTTC. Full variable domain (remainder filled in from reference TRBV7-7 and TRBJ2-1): GAGVSQSPRYKVTKRGQDVTLRCDPISSHATLYWYQQALGQGPEFLTYFNYEAQPDKSGLPSDRFSAERPEGSISTLTIQRTEQRDSAMYRCASSLAPDGYNEQFFGPGTRLTVL.

The CDR3 is CASSFGGSYNEQFF. The DNA for the CDR3 is TGTGCCAGCAGCTTCGGAGGCTCCTACAATGAGCAGTTCTTC. This chain links TRBV11-2 with TRBJ2-1; D possibly corresponds to TRBD2 (5 bases). The CDR3 length is 14 residues. Germline CDR1 and CDR2: SGHAT and FQNNGV. Trimming pared 3 bases from V and 0 bases from J, leaving 6 bases between. The full variable domain, rest sourced from reference TRBV11-2 and TRBJ2-1, is EAGVAQSPRYKIIEKRQSVAFWCNPISGHATLYWYQQILGQGPKLLIQFQNNGVVDDSQLPKDRFSAERLKGVDSTLKIQPAKLEDSAVYLCASSFGGSYNEQFFGPGTRLTVL.

CDR3 protein: CASSGGRTSGRWQFF. The DNA for the CDR3 is TGTGCCAGCAGTGGGGGGAGGACTAGCGGGAGGTGGCAGTTCTTC. This sequence joins TRBV2 and TRBJ2-1, with 14 nucleotides matching TRBD2. The CDR3 loop spans 15 amino acids. The ends lost 4 bases at V and 12 bases at J; junction bases unmatched: 8. In germline, CDR1 is SNHLY, CDR2 FYNNEI.

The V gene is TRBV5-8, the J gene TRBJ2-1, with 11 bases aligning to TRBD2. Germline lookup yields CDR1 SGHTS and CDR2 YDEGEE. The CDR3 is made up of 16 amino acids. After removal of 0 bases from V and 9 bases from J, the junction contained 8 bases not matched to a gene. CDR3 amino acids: CASSLGLLAGAFEQFF. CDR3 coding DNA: TGTGCCAGCAGCTTGGGGTTACTAGCGGGAGCTTTTGAGCAGTTCTTC.

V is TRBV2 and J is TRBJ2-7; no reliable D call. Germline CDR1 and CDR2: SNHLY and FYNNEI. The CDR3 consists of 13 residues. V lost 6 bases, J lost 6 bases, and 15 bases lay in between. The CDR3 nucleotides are TGTGCCAGCAGCCCCTATCTCACGGTCGAGCAGTACTTC. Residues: CASSPYLTVEQYF.

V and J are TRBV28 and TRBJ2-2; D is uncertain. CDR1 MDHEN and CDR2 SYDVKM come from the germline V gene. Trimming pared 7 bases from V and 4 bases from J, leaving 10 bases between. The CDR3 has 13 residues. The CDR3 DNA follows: TGTGCCAGCAAGCGTGGTGGCACCGGGGAGCTGTTTTTT. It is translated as CASKRGGTGELFF.

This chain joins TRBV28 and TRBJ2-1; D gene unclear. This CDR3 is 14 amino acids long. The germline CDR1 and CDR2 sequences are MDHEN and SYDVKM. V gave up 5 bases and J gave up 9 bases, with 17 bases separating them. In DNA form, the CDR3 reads TGTGCCAGCAGTCCCCTGACCTTTACTGGTGAGCAGTTCTTC. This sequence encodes CASSPLTFTGEQFF.

The CDR3 DNA is TGTGCCAGCACTTCCTCCCAGGGGGCACGAGAGACCCAGTACTTC. Translating it yields CASTSSQGARETQYF. This sequence joins TRBV28 and TRBJ2-5; 8 bases match TRBD1. Germline V lookup: CDR1 MDHEN, CDR2 SYDVKM. The V and J ends lost 7 bases and 4 bases, in that order; junction bases with no gene match: 11. The CDR3 totals 15 residues. Together with reference TRBV28 and TRBJ2-5, the CDR3 gives the full variable domain: DVKVTQSSRYLVKRTGEKVFLECVQDMDHENMFWYRQDPGLGLRLIYFSYDVKMKEKGDIPEGYSVSREKKERFSLILESASTNQTSMYLCASTSSQGARETQYFGPGTRLLVL.

This CDR3 reads CSLNRGVEKLFF. CDR3 DNA: TGCAGCTTAAACCGGGGAGTTGAAAAACTGTTTTTT. The V gene is TRBV29-1, the J gene TRBJ1-4; D call uncertain. The germline gives CDR1 SQVTM, CDR2 ANQGSEA. Trimming left V 8 bases short and J 7 bases short, with 14 bases between. The CDR3 extends over 12 amino acids.

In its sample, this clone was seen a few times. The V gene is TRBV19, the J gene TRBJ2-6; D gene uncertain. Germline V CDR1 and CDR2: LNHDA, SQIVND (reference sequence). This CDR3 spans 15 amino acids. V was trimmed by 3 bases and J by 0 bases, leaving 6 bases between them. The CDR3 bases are TGTGCCAGTAGTATCGCGAGCTCTGGGGCCAACGTCCTGACTTTC. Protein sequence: CASSIASSGANVLTF. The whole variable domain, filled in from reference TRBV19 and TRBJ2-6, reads DGGITQSPKYLFRKEGQNVTLSCEQNLNHDAMYWYRQDPGQGLRLIYYSQIVNDFQKGDIAEGYSVSREKKESFPLTVTSAQKNPTAFYLCASSIASSGANVLTFGAGSRLTVL.

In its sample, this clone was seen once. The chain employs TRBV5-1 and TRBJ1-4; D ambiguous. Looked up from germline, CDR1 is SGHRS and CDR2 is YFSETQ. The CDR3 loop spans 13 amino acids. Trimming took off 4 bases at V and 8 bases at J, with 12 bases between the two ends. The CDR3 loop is CASSPMAEEKLFF. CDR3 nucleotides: TGCGCCAGCAGCCCAATGGCTGAGGAAAAACTGTTTTTT.

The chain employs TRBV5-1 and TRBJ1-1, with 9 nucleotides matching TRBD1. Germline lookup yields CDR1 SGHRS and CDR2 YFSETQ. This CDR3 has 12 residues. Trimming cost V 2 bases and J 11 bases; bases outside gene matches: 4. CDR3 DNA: TGCGCCAGCAGCTTAGGGGACAGGGAGGCTTTCTTT. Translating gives CASSLGDREAFF.

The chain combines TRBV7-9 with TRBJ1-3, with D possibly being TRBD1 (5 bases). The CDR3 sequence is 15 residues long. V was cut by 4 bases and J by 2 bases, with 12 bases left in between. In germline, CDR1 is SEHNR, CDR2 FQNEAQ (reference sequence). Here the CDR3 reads CASSYYQGPGNTIYF. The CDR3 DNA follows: TGTGCCAGCAGCTATTACCAGGGACCTGGAAACACCATATATTTT.

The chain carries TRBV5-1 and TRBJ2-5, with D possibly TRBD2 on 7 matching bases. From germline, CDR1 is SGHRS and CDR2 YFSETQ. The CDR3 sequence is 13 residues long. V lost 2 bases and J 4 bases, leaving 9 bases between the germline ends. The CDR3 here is CASSLGGAETQYF. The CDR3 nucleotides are TGCGCCAGCAGCTTAGGGGGGGCAGAGACCCAGTACTTC. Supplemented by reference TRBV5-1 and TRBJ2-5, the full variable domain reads KAGVTQTPRYLIKTRGQQVTLSCSPISGHRSVSWYQQTPGQGLQFLFEYFSETQRNKGNFPGRFSGRQFSNSRSEMNVSTLELGDSALYLCASSLGGAETQYFGPGTRLLVL.

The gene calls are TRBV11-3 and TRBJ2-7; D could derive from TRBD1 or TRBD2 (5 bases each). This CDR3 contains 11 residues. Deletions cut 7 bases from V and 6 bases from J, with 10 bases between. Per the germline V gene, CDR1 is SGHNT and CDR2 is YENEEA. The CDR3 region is CASTARGEQYF. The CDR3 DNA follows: TGTGCCAGCACGGCGAGGGGCGAGCAGTACTTC. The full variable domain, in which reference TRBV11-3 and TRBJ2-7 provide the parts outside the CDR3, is EAGVVQSPRYKIIEKKQPVAFWCNPISGHNTLYWYLQNLGQGPELLIRYENEEAVDDSQLPKDRFSAERLKGVDSTLKIQPAELGDSAVYLCASTARGEQYFGPGTRLTVT.

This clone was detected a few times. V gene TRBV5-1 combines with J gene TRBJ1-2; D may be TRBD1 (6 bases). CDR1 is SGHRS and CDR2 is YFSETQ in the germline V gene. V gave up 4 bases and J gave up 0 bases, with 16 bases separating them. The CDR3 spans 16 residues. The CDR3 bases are TGCGCCAGCAGCGCGCCCGGGACACCTACTAACTATGGCTACACCTTC. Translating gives CASSAPGTPTNYGYTF.

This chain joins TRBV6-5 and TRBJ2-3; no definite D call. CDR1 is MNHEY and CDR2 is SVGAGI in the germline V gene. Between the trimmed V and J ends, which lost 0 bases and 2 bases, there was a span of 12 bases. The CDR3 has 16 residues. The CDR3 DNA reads TGTGCCAGCAGTTACTCGGCAGGAAAATTCACAGATACGCAGTATTTT. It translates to CASSYSAGKFTDTQYF.

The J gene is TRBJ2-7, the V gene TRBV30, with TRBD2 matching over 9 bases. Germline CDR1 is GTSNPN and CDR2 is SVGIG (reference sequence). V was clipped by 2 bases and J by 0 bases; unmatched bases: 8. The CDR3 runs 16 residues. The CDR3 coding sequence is TGTGCCTGGAGTCCCCTGGGGGGACTAGCCTCCTACGAGCAGTACTTC. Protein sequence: CAWSPLGGLASYEQYF.

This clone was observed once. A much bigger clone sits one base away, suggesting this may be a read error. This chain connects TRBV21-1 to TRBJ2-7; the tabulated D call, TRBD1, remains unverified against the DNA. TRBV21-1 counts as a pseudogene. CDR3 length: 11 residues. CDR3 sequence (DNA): TGTGCCAGCAGCCAATCCTACGAGCAGTACTTC. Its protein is CASSQSYEQYF.